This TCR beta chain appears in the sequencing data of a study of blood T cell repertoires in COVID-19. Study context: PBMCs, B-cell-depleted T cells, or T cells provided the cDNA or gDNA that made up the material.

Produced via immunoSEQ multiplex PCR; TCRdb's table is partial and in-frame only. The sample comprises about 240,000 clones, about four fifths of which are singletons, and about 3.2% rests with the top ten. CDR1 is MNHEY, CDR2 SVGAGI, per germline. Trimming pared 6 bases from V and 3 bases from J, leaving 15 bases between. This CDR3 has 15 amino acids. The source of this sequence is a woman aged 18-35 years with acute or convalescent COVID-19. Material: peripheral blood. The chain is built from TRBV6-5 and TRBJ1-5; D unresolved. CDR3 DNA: TGTGCCAGCAGACCCCGGGATTGGAACAATCAGCCCCAGCATTTT. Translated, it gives CASRPRDWNNQPQHF.